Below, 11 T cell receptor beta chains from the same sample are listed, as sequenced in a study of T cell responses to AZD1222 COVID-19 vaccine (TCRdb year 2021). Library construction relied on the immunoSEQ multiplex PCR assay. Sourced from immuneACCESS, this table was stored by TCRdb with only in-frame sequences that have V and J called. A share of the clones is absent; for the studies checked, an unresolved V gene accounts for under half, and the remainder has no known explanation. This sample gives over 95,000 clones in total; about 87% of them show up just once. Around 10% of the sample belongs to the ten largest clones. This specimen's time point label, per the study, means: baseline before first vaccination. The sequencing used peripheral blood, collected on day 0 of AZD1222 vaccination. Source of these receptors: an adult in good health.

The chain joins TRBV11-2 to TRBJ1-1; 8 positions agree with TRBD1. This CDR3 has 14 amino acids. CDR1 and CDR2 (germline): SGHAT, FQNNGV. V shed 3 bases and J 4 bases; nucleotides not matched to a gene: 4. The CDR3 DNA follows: TGTGCCAGCAGCTTCCCGACAGGGGCCACTGAAGCTTTCTTT. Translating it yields CASSFPTGATEAFF.

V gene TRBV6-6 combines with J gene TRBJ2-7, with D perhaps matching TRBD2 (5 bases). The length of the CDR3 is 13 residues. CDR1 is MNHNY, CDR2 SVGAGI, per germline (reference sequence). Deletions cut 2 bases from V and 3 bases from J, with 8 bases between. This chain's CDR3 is CASSYEGNYEQYF. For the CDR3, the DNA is TGTGCCAGCAGTTACGAGGGTAACTACGAGCAGTACTTC.

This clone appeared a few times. DNA for the CDR3: TGTGCCAGCAGCTCGCAGGGGGCAAACTCTGAAGCTTTCTTT. Amino acids: CASSSQGANSEAFF. The chain links TRBV9 to TRBJ1-1; TRBD1 matches 8 bases. Germline V gene lookup returns CDR1 SGDLS and CDR2 YYNGEE. V shed 4 bases and J 6 bases; nucleotides not matched to a gene: 8. The length of the CDR3 is 14 residues.

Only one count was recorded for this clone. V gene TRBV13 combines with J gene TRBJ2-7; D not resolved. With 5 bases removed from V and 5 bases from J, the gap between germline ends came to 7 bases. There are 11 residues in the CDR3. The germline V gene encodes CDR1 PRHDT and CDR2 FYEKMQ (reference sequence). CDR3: CASSLLDEQYF. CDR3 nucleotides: TGTGCCAGCAGCCTTTTAGACGAGCAGTACTTC.

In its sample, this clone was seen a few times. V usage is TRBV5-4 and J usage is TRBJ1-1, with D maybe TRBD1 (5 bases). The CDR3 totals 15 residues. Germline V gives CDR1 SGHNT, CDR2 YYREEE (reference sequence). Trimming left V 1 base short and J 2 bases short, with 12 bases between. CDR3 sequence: CASSLRQTPNTEAFF. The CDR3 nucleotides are TGTGCCAGCAGCTTGAGACAGACTCCCAACACTGAAGCTTTCTTT.

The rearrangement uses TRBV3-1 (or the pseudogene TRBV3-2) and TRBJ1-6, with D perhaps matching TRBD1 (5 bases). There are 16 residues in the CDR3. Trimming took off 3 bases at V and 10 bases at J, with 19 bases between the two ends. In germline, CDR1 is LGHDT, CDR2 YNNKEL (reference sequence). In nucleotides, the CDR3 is TGTGCCAGCAGCCACCGGACAACGGGCTATGGGTCACCCCTCCACTTT. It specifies CASSHRTTGYGSPLHF.

This CDR3 is CASSLEREQYF. Here the CDR3 DNA reads TGTGCCAGCAGTTTAGAGCGCGAGCAGTACTTC. The J gene is TRBJ2-7, the V gene TRBV28; unclear D gene. Trimming took 2 bases from V and 6 from J, leaving 5 bases between them. The germline gives CDR1 MDHEN, CDR2 SYDVKM. This CDR3 region has 11 residues.

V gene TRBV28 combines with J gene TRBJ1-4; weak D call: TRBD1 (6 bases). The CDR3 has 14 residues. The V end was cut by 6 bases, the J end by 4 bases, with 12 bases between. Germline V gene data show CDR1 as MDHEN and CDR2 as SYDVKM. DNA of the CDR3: TGTGCCAGCAGCTTGGGGGGCTATAATGAAAAACTGTTTTTT. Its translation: CASSLGGYNEKLFF.

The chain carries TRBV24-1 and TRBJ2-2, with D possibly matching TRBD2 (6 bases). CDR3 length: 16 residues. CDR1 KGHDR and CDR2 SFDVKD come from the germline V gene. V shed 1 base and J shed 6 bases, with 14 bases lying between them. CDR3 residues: CATSDFRLDGAGELFF. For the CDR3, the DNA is TGTGCCACCAGTGATTTCCGACTAGATGGGGCCGGGGAGCTGTTTTTT.

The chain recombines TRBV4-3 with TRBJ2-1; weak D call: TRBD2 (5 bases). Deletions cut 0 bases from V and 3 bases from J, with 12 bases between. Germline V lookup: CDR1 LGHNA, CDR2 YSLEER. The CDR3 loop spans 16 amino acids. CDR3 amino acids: CASSQDLTSIYNEQFF. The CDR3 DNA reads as TGCGCCAGCAGCCAAGATCTCACTAGTATCTACAATGAGCAGTTCTTC.

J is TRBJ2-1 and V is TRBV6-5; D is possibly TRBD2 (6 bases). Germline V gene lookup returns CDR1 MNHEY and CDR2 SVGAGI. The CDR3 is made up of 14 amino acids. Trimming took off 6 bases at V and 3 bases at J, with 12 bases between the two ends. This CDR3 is CASRWEANYNEQFF. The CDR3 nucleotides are TGTGCCAGCAGATGGGAGGCAAACTACAATGAGCAGTTCTTC.